The rows below give T cell receptor beta chains drawn from one sample of a study of breast tumors, draining lymph nodes, adjacent tissues. In TCRdb, the multiplex PCR reads were re-called with MiXCR into one record per CDR3 protein. The sample yields under 20,000 distinct CDR3 sequences, around 58% seen once. Sample: tumor-adjacent breast tissue. Every receptor here comes from a female donor with breast cancer. Some clones in this sample may be carry-over from other donors' samples. Each CDR3 is given with its conserved first and last residue. A D gene is named only where the DNA matches it firmly. Clone size is given for some rows only: seen once, a few or many times, or a class if the clone is expanded.

CASSPYDYEQYF	TGTGCCAGCAGCCCGTACGACTACGAGCAGTACTTC	TRBV11-2	.	TRBJ2-7	.
CASSLDGQPQHF	TGTGCCAGCAGCTTAGATGGTCAGCCCCAGCATTTT	TRBV7-9	.	TRBJ1-5	.
CASSPLGGSGYPLHF	TGTGCCAGCAGCCCCCTGGGGGGGAGTGGTTACCCCCTCCACTTT	TRBV7-2	.	TRBJ1-6	.
CASSLWGLGNTIYF	TGTGCCAGCAGCTTATGGGGGCTCGGAAACACCATATATTTT	TRBV11-2	.	TRBJ1-3	.
CSAIPSADGYTF	TGCAGCGCTATACCCTCAGCCGACGGCTACACCTTC	TRBV29-1	.	TRBJ1-2	.
CASSDQGNLKETQYF	TGTGCCAGCAGCGACCAGGGGAATCTAAAAGAGACCCAGTACTTC	TRBV12-3/TRBV12-4	.	TRBJ2-5	.
CATSTRTSPTDTQYF	TGTGCCACCAGCACTCGGACTAGCCCCACAGATACGCAGTATTTT	TRBV15	TRBD2	TRBJ2-3	.
CASSRPASNQPQHF	TGTGCCAGCAGTAGACCCGCGAGCAATCAGCCCCAGCATTTT	TRBV2	.	TRBJ1-5	medium-sized
CSARGLAGIAYEQFF	TGCAGTGCTAGGGGGCTAGCGGGAATTGCTTATGAGCAGTTCTTC	TRBV20-1	TRBD2	TRBJ2-1	.
CASSRLKRPGNTIYF	TGTGCCAGCAGCCGCCTCAAGCGACCTGGAAACACCATATATTTT	TRBV3-1	.	TRBJ1-3	.
CASSSSAVTDTQYF	TGCGCCAGCAGCTCGTCGGCAGTAACAGATACGCAGTATTTT	TRBV5-1	.	TRBJ2-3	.
CASSVGGSGGAYEQYF	TGTGCCAGCAGCGTAGGGGGTAGCGGGGGAGCCTACGAGCAGTACTTC	TRBV9	TRBD2	TRBJ2-7	once
CATSEFITDTQYF	TGTGCCACCAGTGAATTCATCACAGATACGCAGTATTTT	TRBV24-1	.	TRBJ2-3	.
CASSSSGLIETQYF	TGCGCCAGCAGCTCCAGCGGACTAATAGAGACCCAGTACTTC	TRBV5-1	.	TRBJ2-5	.
CASSVGLSNQPQHF	TGCGCCAGCAGTGTGGGGCTTAGCAATCAGCCCCAGCATTTT	TRBV10-2	.	TRBJ1-5	many
CSGTGRGGYTF	TGCAGTGGAACAGGGAGGGGTGGCTACACCTTC	TRBV20-1	.	TRBJ1-2	.